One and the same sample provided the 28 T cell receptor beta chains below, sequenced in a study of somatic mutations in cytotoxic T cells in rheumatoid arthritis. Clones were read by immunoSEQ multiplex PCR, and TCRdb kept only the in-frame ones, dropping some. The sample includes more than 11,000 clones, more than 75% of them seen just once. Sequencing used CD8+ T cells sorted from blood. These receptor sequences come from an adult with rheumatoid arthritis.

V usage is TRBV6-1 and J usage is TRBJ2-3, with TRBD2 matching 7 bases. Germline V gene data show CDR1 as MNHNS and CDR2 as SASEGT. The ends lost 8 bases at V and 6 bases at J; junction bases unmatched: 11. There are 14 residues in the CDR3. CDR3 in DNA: TGTGCCAGCCTCGGGGGAGGGCCCAGCGATACGCAGTATTTT. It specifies CASLGGGPSDTQYF.

The CDR3 spells CASSLATNTGGQETQYF. The CDR3 bases are TGTGCCAGCAGCTTAGCCACCAACACAGGGGGTCAAGAGACCCAGTACTTC. V gene TRBV13 combines with J gene TRBJ2-5; 8 nucleotides line up with TRBD1. J gave up 2 bases and V 1 base, and 9 bases lay outside the gene matches. The CDR3 runs to 17 residues. From germline, CDR1 is PRHDT and CDR2 FYEKMQ (reference sequence).

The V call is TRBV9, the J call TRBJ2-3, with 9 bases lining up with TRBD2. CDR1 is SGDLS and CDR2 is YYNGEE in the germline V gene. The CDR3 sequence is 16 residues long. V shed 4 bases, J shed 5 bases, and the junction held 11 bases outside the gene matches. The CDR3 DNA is TGTGCCAGCAGCCCCCCGGGGGGTAGCGGGAGAGATACGCAGTATTTT. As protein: CASSPPGGSGRDTQYF.

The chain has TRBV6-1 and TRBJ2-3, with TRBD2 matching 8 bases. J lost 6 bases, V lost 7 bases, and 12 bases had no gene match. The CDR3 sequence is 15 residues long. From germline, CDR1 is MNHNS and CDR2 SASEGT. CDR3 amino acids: CASTPLGLAGDTQYF. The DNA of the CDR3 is TGTGCCAGCACTCCACTGGGGCTAGCGGGCGATACGCAGTATTTT.

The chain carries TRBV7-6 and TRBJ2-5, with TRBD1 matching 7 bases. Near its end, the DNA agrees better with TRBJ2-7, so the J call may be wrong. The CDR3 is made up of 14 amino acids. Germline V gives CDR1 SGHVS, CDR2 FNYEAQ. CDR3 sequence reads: CASSLGDRLYEQYF. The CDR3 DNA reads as TGTGCCAGCAGCTTGGGGGACAGACTCTACGAGCAGTACTTC.

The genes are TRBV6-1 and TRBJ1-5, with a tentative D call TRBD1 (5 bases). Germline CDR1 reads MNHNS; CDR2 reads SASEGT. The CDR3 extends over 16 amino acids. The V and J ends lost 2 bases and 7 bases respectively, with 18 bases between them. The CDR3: CASSESIGASRQPQHF. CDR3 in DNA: TGTGCCAGCAGTGAATCAATAGGGGCGTCCCGCCAGCCCCAGCATTTT.

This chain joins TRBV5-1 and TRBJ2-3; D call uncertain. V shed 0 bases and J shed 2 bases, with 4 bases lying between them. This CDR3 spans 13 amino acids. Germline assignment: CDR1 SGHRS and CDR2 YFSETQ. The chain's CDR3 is CASSLGTTDTQYF. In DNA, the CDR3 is TGCGCCAGCAGCTTGGGCACCACAGATACGCAGTATTTT.

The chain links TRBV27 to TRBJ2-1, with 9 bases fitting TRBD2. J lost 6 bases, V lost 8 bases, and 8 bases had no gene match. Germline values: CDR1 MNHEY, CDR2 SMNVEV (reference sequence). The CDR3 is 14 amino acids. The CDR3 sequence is CASSLAGGLNEQFF. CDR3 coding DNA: TGTGCCAGCTCCCTGGCGGGAGGGCTCAATGAGCAGTTCTTC.

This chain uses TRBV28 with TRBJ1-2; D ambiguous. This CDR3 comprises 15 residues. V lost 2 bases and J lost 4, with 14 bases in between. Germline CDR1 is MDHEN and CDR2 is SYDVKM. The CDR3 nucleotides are TGTGCCAGCAGTTTACCAGTGAACATTATCTATGGCTACACCTTC. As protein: CASSLPVNIIYGYTF.

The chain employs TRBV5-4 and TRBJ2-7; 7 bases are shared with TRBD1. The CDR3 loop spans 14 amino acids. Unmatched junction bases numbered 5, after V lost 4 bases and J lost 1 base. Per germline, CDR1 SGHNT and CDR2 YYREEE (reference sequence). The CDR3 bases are TGTGCCAGCAGCCAGGGGGACAGTTCCTACGAGCAGTACTTC. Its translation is CASSQGDSSYEQYF.

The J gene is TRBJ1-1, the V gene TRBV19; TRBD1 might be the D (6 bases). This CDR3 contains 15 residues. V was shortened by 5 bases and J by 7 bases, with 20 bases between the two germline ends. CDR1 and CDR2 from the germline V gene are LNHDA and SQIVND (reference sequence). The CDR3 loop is CASSPSPTGHFEAFF. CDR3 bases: TGTGCCAGTAGTCCCTCCCCAACGGGACATTTTGAAGCTTTCTTT. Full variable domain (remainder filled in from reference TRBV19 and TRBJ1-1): DGGITQSPKYLFRKEGQNVTLSCEQNLNHDAMYWYRQDPGQGLRLIYYSQIVNDFQKGDIAEGYSVSREKKESFPLTVTSAQKNPTAFYLCASSPSPTGHFEAFFGQGTRLTVV.

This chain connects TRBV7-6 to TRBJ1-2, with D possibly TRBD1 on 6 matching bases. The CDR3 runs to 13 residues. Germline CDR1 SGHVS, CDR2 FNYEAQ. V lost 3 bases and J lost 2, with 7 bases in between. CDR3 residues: CASSLDSNYGYTF. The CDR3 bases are TGTGCCAGCAGCTTGGACAGCAACTATGGCTACACCTTC.

The CDR3 loop is CASSKQDTQYF. The CDR3, as DNA: TGTGCCAGCAGCAAGCAGGATACGCAGTATTTT. The chain combines TRBV21-1 with TRBJ2-3; TRBD1 is the table's D call, not checked against the DNA. TRBV21-1 is annotated as a pseudogene. This CDR3 has 11 amino acids.

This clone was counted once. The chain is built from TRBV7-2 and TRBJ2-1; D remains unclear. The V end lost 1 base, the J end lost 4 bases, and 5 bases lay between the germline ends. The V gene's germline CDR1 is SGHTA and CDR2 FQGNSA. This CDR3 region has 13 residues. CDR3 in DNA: TGTGCCAGCAGCTTAGAAGAGTACAATGAGCAGTTCTTC. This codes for CASSLEEYNEQFF.

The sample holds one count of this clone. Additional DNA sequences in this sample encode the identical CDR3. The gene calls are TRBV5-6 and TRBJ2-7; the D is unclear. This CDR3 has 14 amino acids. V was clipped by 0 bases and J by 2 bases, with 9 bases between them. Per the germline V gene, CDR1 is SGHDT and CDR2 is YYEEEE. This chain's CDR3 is CASSLGRSTYEQYF. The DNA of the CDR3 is TGTGCCAGCAGCTTGGGCCGGTCCACCTACGAGCAGTACTTC.

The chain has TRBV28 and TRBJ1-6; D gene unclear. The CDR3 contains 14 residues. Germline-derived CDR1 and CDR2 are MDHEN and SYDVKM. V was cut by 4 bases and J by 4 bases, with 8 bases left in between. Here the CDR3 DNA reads TGTGCCAGCAGTTCGTCAGGTTATAATTCACCCCTCCACTTT. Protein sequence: CASSSSGYNSPLHF.

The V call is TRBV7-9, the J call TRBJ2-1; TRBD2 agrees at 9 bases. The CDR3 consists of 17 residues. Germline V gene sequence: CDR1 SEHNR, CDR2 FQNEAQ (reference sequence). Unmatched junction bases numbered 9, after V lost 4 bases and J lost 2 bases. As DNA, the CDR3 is TGTGCCAGCAGCTCCACAGTAGCGGGAGTAGCCTACAATGAGCAGTTCTTC. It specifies CASSSTVAGVAYNEQFF.

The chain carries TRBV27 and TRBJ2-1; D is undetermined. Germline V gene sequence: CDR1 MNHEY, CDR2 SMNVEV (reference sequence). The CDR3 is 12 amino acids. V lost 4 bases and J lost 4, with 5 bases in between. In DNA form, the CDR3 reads TGTGCCAGCAGTTACGGTTACAATGAGCAGTTCTTC. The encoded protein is CASSYGYNEQFF.

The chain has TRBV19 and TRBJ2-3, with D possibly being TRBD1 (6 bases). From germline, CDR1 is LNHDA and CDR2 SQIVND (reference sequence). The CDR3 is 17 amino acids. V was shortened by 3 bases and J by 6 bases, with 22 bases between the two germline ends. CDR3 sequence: CASSIRPGQGSADTQYF. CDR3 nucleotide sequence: TGTGCCAGTAGTATCCGACCGGGACAAGGGTCCGCGGATACGCAGTATTTT.

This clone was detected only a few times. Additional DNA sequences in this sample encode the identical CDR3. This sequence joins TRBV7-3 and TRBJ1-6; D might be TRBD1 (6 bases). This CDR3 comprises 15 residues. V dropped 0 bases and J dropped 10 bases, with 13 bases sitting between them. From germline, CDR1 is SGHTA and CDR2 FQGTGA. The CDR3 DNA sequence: TGTGCCAGCAGCTTAACTGGGACGGGGGGCTCACCCCTCCACTTT. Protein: CASSLTGTGGSPLHF.

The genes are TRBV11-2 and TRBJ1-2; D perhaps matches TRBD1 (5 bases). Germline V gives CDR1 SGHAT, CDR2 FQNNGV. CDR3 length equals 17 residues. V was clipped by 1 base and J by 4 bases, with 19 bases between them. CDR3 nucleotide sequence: TGTGCCAGCAGCTTAGTACCGTCGGGGGGAAGGTCCTATGGCTACACCTTC. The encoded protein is CASSLVPSGGRSYGYTF.

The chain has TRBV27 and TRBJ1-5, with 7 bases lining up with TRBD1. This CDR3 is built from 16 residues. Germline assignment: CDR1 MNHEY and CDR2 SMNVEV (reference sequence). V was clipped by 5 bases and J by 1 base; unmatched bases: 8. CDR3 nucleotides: TGTGCCAGCAGTCCGGCCGGGACAGCAAGCAATCAGCCCCAGCATTTT. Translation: CASSPAGTASNQPQHF.

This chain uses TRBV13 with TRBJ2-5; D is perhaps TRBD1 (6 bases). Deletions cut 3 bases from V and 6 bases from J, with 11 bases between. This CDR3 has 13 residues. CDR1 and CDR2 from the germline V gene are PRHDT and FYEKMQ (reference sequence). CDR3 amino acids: CASSFPGQKTQYF. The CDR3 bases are TGTGCCAGCAGCTTCCCTGGACAGAAGACCCAGTACTTC.

The CDR3 coding sequence is TGTGCCAGCAGCTTTTGGTCTGGGGGGGCCTCCTACGAGCAGTACTTC. Protein sequence: CASSFWSGGASYEQYF. The chain couples TRBV5-6 to TRBJ2-7; tentatively, D is TRBD2 (7 bases). The germline gives CDR1 SGHDT, CDR2 YYEEEE. V gave up 2 bases and J gave up 0 bases, with 15 bases separating them. The CDR3 has 16 residues.

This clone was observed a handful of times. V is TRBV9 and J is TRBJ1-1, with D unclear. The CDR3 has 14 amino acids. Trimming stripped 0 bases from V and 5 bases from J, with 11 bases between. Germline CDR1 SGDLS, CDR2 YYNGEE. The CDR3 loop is CASSVVSRATEAFF. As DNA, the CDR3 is TGTGCCAGCAGCGTAGTGTCCCGTGCGACTGAAGCTTTCTTT.

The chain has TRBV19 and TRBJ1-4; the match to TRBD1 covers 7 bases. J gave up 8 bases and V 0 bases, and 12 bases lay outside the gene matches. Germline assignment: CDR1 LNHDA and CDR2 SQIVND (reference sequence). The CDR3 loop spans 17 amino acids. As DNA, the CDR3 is TGTGCCAGTAGTATAGATGGCCCAGGGGGACGTCGAGAAAAACTGTTTTTT. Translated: CASSIDGPGGRREKLFF.

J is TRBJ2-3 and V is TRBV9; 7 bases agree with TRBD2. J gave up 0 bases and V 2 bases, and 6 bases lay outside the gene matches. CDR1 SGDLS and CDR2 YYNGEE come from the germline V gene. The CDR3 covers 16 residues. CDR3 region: CASSVTGGTSTDTQYF. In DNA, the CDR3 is TGTGCCAGCAGCGTCACGGGAGGAACTAGCACAGATACGCAGTATTTT.

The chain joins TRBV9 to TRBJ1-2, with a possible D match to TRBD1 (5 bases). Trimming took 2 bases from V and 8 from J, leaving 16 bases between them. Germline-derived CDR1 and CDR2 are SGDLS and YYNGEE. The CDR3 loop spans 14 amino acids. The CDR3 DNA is TGTGCCAGCAGCGTCGACCTACAGGTAGCGGGCTACACCTTC. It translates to CASSVDLQVAGYTF.